The clone carrying this TCR beta chain has more than one count but fewer than ten. Antigen unknown. On each TCR cDNA molecule, a unique molecular identifier was present. TCRdb independently ran MiXCR on the 5' RACE reads; one entry per CDR3 protein. The profile shows about 16,000 distinct CDR3 sequences, roughly 6.5% of them singletons. Time point defined: blood at routine non-recurrence follow-up after resection. V was cut by 2 bases and J by 8 bases, with 15 bases left in between. Germline loops: CDR1 KGHSH, CDR2 LQKENI. The CDR3 consists of 14 residues. The sample originates from a study of spatial heterogeneity in lung cancer. The study's findings and limits: Resection blood, more than follow-up blood, showed ubiquitous expanded tumor TCRs.

The chain has TRBV18 and TRBJ1-2, with a weak D call TRBD1 (6 bases). The sample was PBMCs, taken at follow-up. The receptor was isolated from a male donor with early-stage non-small cell lung cancer. CDR3: CASSPDQQGSGYTF. In DNA form, the CDR3 reads TGTGCCAGCTCACCAGATCAACAGGGAAGCGGCTACACCTTC. The entire variable domain, with the rest obtained from reference TRBV18 and TRBJ1-2, is as follows: NAGVMQNPRHLVRRRGQEARLRCSPMKGHSHVYWYRQLPEEGLKFMVYLQKENIIDESGMPKERFSAEFPKEGPSILRIQQVVRGDSAAYFCASSPDQQGSGYTFGSGTRLTVV.